The TCR beta chain described here comes from a study of T cells after yellow fever vaccination. Study-level results: Abundant bulk-derived clonotypes could contaminate FACS-sorted repertoires. Clones from primary vaccination mostly reappeared after the booster (96% CD4, roughly 87% CD8). A minor fraction of clonotypes spanned both CD4 and CD8 compartments.

A universal primer site and UMIs were added as TCR cDNA was made by 5'RACE template switching. TCRdb itself ran the 5' RACE reads through MiXCR, one entry per CDR3 protein. Found here are some 260,000 distinct CDR3 sequences, approximately 5.2% of them singletons; the top ten hold less than 3.5%. To note about this clonotype: Its antigen is as yet unknown.

The specimen was CD4+ T cells sorted from PBMCs, collected on the day of the yellow fever booster vaccination. This TCR came from a young man who received the YFV17D yellow fever vaccine.

DNA of the CDR3: TGCAGCGTTGAAGATGAGAGGGGGTACTATGGCTACACCTTC. It encodes CSVEDERGYYGYTF. The V call is TRBV29-1, the J call TRBJ1-2, with TRBD1 as a possible D gene (6 bases). Germline lookup yields CDR1 SQVTM and CDR2 ANQGSEA. The CDR3 is 14 residues long. The V end was cut by 0 bases, the J end by 3 bases, with 11 bases between.